This T cell receptor beta chain was observed in a study of T-cell memory formation after mild COVID-19. This clonotype was seen a few times. The antigen is undetermined. Findings and limits, study-wide: Later expanders leaned toward CD4+, whereas clones contracting from day 15 to 85 were balanced CD4/CD8. Contracting CD8+ clones were enriched in EMRA, CD4+ mainly in CM and EM.

With constant-segment primers, 5'RACE yielded cDNA libraries of TCR alpha and TCR beta that carried sample barcodes and UMIs. TCRdb reprocessed the 5' RACE reads via MiXCR and lists one record per CDR3 protein. The repertoire holds about 200,000 distinct CDR3 sequences, with 16% as singletons. The CDR3 runs to 15 residues. The junction had 10 bases not matched to a gene; V was cut back by 3 bases and J by 5 bases. Germline loops: CDR1 SGHRS, CDR2 YFSETQ. The chain joins TRBV5-1 to TRBJ2-7, with 8 bases matching TRBD2. The sample taken for sequencing was PBMCs or a T cell subset sorted from them (not recorded which). This TCR was sampled from an adult woman who had mild COVID-19 (a few samples of this study predate the infection). Cell type and time point are not known. The CDR3 protein is CASSSTGGGINEQYF. The CDR3 DNA is TGCGCCAGCAGCTCTACCGGGGGGGGTATCAACGAGCAGTACTTC.